Below are 24 T cell receptor beta chains sequenced from a single sample in a study of T cell responses to AZD1222 COVID-19 vaccine. The method was immunoSEQ multiplex PCR; TCRdb's version includes in-frame clones alone and lacks a portion of them. The sample has more than 95,000 clones, over 75% seen once. The input for sequencing was peripheral blood, taken on day 0 of AZD1222 vaccination. Receptors originate from an adult in good health.

The rearrangement links TRBV18 to TRBJ1-5; 10 nucleotides match TRBD1. This CDR3 is built from 15 residues. Per the germline V gene, CDR1 is KGHSH and CDR2 is LQKENI. The trim removed 4 bases at V and 2 bases at J, leaving 2 bases unmatched. The CDR3 loop reads CASSRQGAGNQPQHF. The CDR3, as DNA: TGTGCCAGCTCACGACAGGGGGCGGGCAATCAGCCCCAGCATTTT.

The genes are TRBV29-1 and TRBJ2-1; 7 nucleotides align to TRBD2. CDR1 SQVTM and CDR2 ANQGSEA come from the germline V gene. The CDR3 is made up of 14 amino acids. Trimming cost V 5 bases and J 8 bases; bases outside gene matches: 12. The CDR3 sequence is CSVRLASLPDEQFF. For the CDR3, the DNA is TGCAGCGTTCGACTAGCTTCCCTCCCGGATGAGCAGTTCTTC.

J is TRBJ1-1 and V is TRBV2, with D uncertain. V shed 0 bases and J shed 4 bases, with 9 bases lying between them. Germline lookup yields CDR1 SNHLY and CDR2 FYNNEI. The CDR3 runs to 14 residues. The CDR3 protein is CASSEAAQITEAFF. The CDR3 region has the DNA TGTGCCAGCAGTGAAGCGGCCCAGATCACTGAAGCTTTCTTT.

The chain employs TRBV9 and TRBJ2-7; D gene unclear. The V gene lost 3 bases and the J gene lost 4 bases, with 11 bases spanning the gap. Looked up from germline, CDR1 is SGDLS and CDR2 is YYNGEE. The CDR3 contains 13 residues. The CDR3 DNA reads TGTGCCAGCAGCGGCCAAGTAGGTTACGAGCAGTACTTC. It codes for CASSGQVGYEQYF. The complete variable domain, with remaining parts taken from reference TRBV9 and TRBJ2-7, reads DSGVTQTPKHLITATGQRVTLRCSPRSGDLSVYWYQQSLDQGLQFLIQYYNGEERAKGNILERFSAQQFPDLHSELNLSSLELGDSALYFCASSGQVGYEQYFGPGTRLTVT.

The rearrangement joins TRBV5-1 to TRBJ2-1, with 8 bases fitting TRBD2. Per germline, CDR1 SGHRS and CDR2 YFSETQ. V gave up 2 bases and J gave up 8 bases; unmatched junction bases: 9. CDR3 length: 15 residues. As DNA, the CDR3 is TGCGCCAGCAGCTTAATAGCGGGAAGTAGGGATGAGCAGTTCTTC. Translating gives CASSLIAGSRDEQFF.

The chain joins TRBV11-2 to TRBJ2-2; weak D call: TRBD1 (6 bases). The V gene lost 3 bases and the J gene lost 6 bases, with 14 bases spanning the gap. This CDR3 is built from 15 residues. Germline CDR1 SGHAT, CDR2 FQNNGV. The CDR3 sequence: CASSFLQGLAGELFF. For the CDR3, the DNA is TGTGCCAGCAGCTTCCTACAGGGTTTAGCCGGGGAGCTGTTTTTT.

The rearrangement links TRBV19 to TRBJ1-6; TRBD1 matches 11 bases. The CDR3 length is 15 residues. Germline V gene lookup returns CDR1 LNHDA and CDR2 SQIVND (reference sequence). V lost 3 bases to trimming and J lost 9 bases; unmatched junction nucleotides: 4. The CDR3 coding sequence is TGTGCCAGTAGTATGTTTGGGACAGGGGGTTCACCCCTCCACTTT. Translation: CASSMFGTGGSPLHF.

V gene TRBV2 combines with J gene TRBJ1-2; possible D gene TRBD1, 5 bases. CDR3 size: 14 residues. V was pared by 5 bases and J by 1 base, with 11 bases between. CDR1 and CDR2 from the germline V gene are SNHLY and FYNNEI. The CDR3 DNA sequence: TGTGCCAGCAGTTTCAGGGTAATTAACTATGGCTACACCTTC. The encoded protein is CASSFRVINYGYTF.

This chain uses TRBV5-8 with TRBJ2-1; 10 nucleotides agree with TRBD2. This CDR3 contains 14 residues. The trim removed 7 bases at V and 8 bases at J, leaving 9 bases unmatched. Germline V gene lookup returns CDR1 SGHTS and CDR2 YDEGEE. The CDR3 protein is CASSPSGRVYEQFF. The CDR3 DNA is TGTGCCAGCTCCCCTAGCGGGAGAGTGTATGAGCAGTTCTTC.

The chain carries TRBV27 and TRBJ2-1; either TRBD1 or TRBD2 may fit D (5 bases each). Trimming pared 5 bases from V and 5 bases from J, leaving 19 bases between. The CDR3 runs to 16 residues. In germline, CDR1 is MNHEY, CDR2 SMNVEV (reference sequence). As DNA, the CDR3 is TGTGCCAGCAGTCCGTCTGTAGGGGAGATCGACAATGAGCAGTTCTTC. This sequence encodes CASSPSVGEIDNEQFF.

V usage is TRBV20-1 and J usage is TRBJ2-7; D might be TRBD2 (6 bases). The germline V gene has CDR1 DFQATT and CDR2 SNEGSKA (reference sequence). The CDR3 loop spans 11 amino acids. The V gene lost 5 bases and the J gene lost 3 bases, with 8 bases spanning the gap. The CDR3 region is CSAGTLYEQYF. In DNA form, the CDR3 reads TGCAGTGCTGGGACTCTCTACGAGCAGTACTTC.

CDR3 nucleotide sequence: TGTGCCAGCAGGGAGACAGGGGTCCATCAGCCCCAGCATTTT. It yields the protein CASRETGVHQPQHF. J is TRBJ1-5 and V is TRBV27; 8 bases fit TRBD1. There are 14 residues in the CDR3. Germline V CDR1 and CDR2: MNHEY, SMNVEV (reference sequence). Trimming took 6 bases from V and 5 from J; bases not matched to a gene: 6.

This clone was detected only a few times. The chain combines TRBV11-3 with TRBJ2-1, with 7 bases matching TRBD2. The trim removed 5 bases at V and 9 bases at J, leaving 7 bases unmatched. The CDR3 spans 13 residues. Germline V lookup: CDR1 SGHNT, CDR2 YENEEA. The CDR3 DNA reads as TGTGCCAGCAGCCGTTTGAGGGAGGGTGAGCAGTTCTTC. Translated, it gives CASSRLREGEQFF.

The V call is TRBV6-5, the J call TRBJ2-7; TRBD1 matches at 10 bases. The germline V gene encodes CDR1 MNHEY and CDR2 SVGAGI. V gave up 6 bases and J gave up 8 bases; unmatched junction bases: 10. The CDR3 is 14 residues long. The chain's CDR3 is CASRTTGTGEKQYF. Here the CDR3 DNA reads TGTGCCAGCAGAACAACCGGGACAGGGGAGAAGCAGTACTTC.

This clone was seen only once. The chain joins TRBV4-2 to TRBJ2-5; no firm D call. Trimming pared 1 base from V and 3 bases from J, leaving 12 bases between. The CDR3 contains 15 residues. Germline-derived CDR1 and CDR2 are LGHNA and YNFKEQ. In nucleotides, the CDR3 is TGTGCCAGCAGCCAAGGTCTGGCTAGTAAAGAGACCCAGTACTTC. Its translation: CASSQGLASKETQYF.

The chain is built from TRBV11-2 and TRBJ2-2; D remains ambiguous. CDR3 length equals 15 residues. Trimming pared 5 bases from V and 4 bases from J, leaving 14 bases between. Per the germline V gene, CDR1 is SGHAT and CDR2 is FQNNGV. CDR3 in DNA: TGTGCCAGCAGCCCCAACCCTACAGCCACCGGGGAGCTGTTTTTT. This codes for CASSPNPTATGELFF.

The chain is built from TRBV3-1 (or the pseudogene TRBV3-2) and TRBJ1-2, with D unclear. Germline V gives CDR1 LGHDT, CDR2 YNNKEL (reference sequence). CDR3 length: 12 amino acids. Trimming pared 8 bases from V and 2 bases from J, leaving 9 bases between. DNA of the CDR3: TGTGCCAGCTTAGGGCAGAACTATGGCTACACCTTC. This encodes CASLGQNYGYTF.

The rearrangement links TRBV6-4 to TRBJ1-2, with D possibly TRBD1 on 5 matching bases. Germline CDR1 reads MRHNA; CDR2 reads SNTAGT. CDR3 length: 12 residues. Trimming left V 2 bases short and J 6 bases short, with 7 bases between. The CDR3 coding sequence is TGTGCCAGCAGTGACATGGGGCATGGCTACACCTTC. Amino acid sequence: CASSDMGHGYTF.

This chain connects TRBV19 to TRBJ2-4; possible D gene TRBD1, 6 bases. CDR1 LNHDA and CDR2 SQIVND come from the germline V gene (reference sequence). The V gene lost 5 bases and the J gene lost 0 bases, with 14 bases spanning the gap. The CDR3 length is 16 residues. The CDR3 DNA is TGTGCCAGTAGTGCCGACAGGATGGTAGCCAAAAACATTCAGTACTTC. Amino acid sequence: CASSADRMVAKNIQYF.

This clone has more than one count but fewer than ten. The chain recombines TRBV5-1 with TRBJ2-5, with 9 bases aligning to TRBD2. The CDR3 loop spans 15 amino acids. V dropped 5 bases and J dropped 2; count of bases not matched to a gene: 7. Germline values: CDR1 SGHRS, CDR2 YFSETQ. Here the CDR3 DNA reads TGCGCCAGCAGTCAGCGGGGGGCCGGGCAAGAGACCCAGTACTTC. Translation gives CASSQRGAGQETQYF.

This chain joins TRBV12-3 or TRBV12-4 and TRBJ2-1; D not certain. V lost 5 bases and J lost 4, with 3 bases in between. The CDR3 has 11 amino acids. The CDR3 reads CASSVYNEQFF. For the CDR3, the DNA is TGTGCCAGCAGTGTTTACAATGAGCAGTTCTTC.

This clone was seen only once. This chain links TRBV3-1 (or the pseudogene TRBV3-2) with TRBJ1-2; D not certain. The germline CDR1 and CDR2 sequences are LGHDT and YNNKEL (reference sequence). The CDR3 contains 13 residues. The germline V and J ends were trimmed by 1 base and 8 bases, with 11 bases remaining between them. The DNA for the CDR3 is TGTGCCAGCAGCCAAGGGGTGGAGCGAGGCTACACCTTC. Translating it yields CASSQGVERGYTF.

This chain joins TRBV28 and TRBJ2-2, with D possibly being TRBD1 (6 bases). The V gene's germline CDR1 is MDHEN and CDR2 SYDVKM. CDR3 length: 16 residues. V lost 1 base and J lost 5, with 14 bases in between. The CDR3: CASSLSGQGRTGELFF. The CDR3 DNA follows: TGTGCCAGCAGTTTATCTGGCCAGGGGAGAACCGGGGAGCTGTTTTTT.

This clone has just one count. The rearrangement uses TRBV30 and TRBJ2-3; TRBD2 matches 7 bases. Looked up from germline, CDR1 is GTSNPN and CDR2 is SVGIG (reference sequence). The CDR3 totals 15 residues. J was trimmed by 7 bases and V by 2 bases; bases with no gene match: 12. The chain's CDR3 is CAWSKGSGERYTQYF. The DNA for the CDR3 is TGTGCCTGGAGTAAGGGGAGCGGGGAAAGGTATACGCAGTATTTT.